This TCR beta chain was recorded in a study of Graves' ophthalmopathy and Graves' hyperthyroidism. Scientists amplified the TCR beta CDR3 regions from RNA transcripts. RT-PCR with HTBI primers came first, then second-round multiplex PCR. A single record per CDR3 protein comes from TCRdb applying MiXCR to the multiplex PCR reads. Among about 740,000 distinct CDR3 sequences listed, approximately 40% were seen once. Overall study results and limits: Separation of ophthalmopathy from stable hyperthyroidism was achieved by a 13-signature model, at around 90% sensitivity and roughly 77% specificity.

Per germline, CDR1 SGHRS and CDR2 YFSETQ. Trimming left V 0 bases short and J 1 base short, with 4 bases between. The CDR3 covers 14 residues. At least ten counts were recorded for this clonotype. Its antigen is not known. Sequencing used peripheral blood. The origin of this receptor is an adult man with Graves' ophthalmopathy. V gene TRBV5-1 combines with J gene TRBJ2-2; D unclear. CDR3 in amino acids: CASSLAENTGELFF. Written as DNA, the CDR3 is TGCGCCAGCAGCTTGGCTGAGAACACCGGGGAGCTGTTTTTT.